Given below is one T cell receptor beta chain in context. The junction differs from germline at one of its ends, possibly a read error. The sequenced fragment ends 3 residues before the CDR3 boundary, so the rest is inferred from the germline J gene. Assay: immunoSEQ multiplex PCR; the TCRdb copy retains only in-frame clones and omits some. This sample contains tens of thousands of clones. This entry is derived from a study of T cells in women clearing cervical HPV infection. Germline-derived CDR1 and CDR2 are LGHNA and YNFKEQ. The CDR3 has 17 amino acids. V is TRBV4-2 and J is TRBJ1-2, with TRBD1 matching 10 bases. The TCR comes from a woman between 18 and 75 years old with a cervical HPV16 infection that either progressed to CIN3+ or cleared (not recorded which). The specimen sequenced was blood buffy coat. The part of the CDR3 DNA that was read is TGCGCCAGCAGCCAGTGGAGTTCCGGGACAGGGGCCGGTGGC. Amino acids: CASSQWSSGTGAGG. The whole CDR3 reads CASSQWSSGTGAGGYTF.